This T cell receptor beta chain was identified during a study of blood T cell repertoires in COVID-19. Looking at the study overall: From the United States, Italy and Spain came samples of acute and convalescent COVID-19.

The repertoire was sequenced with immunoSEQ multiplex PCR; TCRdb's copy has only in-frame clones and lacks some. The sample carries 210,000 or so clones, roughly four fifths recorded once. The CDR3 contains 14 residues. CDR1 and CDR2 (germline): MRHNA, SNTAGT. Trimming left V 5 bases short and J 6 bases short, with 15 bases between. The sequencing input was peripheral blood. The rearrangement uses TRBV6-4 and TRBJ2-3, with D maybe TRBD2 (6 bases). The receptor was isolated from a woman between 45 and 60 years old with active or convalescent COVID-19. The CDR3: CASSPGTSTDTQYF. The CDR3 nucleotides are TGTGCCAGCAGTCCAGGGACTTCCACCGATACGCAGTATTTT.